Reported below is one T cell receptor (beta chain). This sample is drawn from a study of identical twins. TCRdb reprocessed the 5' RACE reads with MiXCR, giving one entry per CDR3 protein. Of hundreds of thousands of distinct CDR3 sequences in the sample, roughly 24% are singletons; the top ten hold approximately 2.9%. The CDR3 covers 17 residues. Germline V gene data show CDR1 as SGHTA and CDR2 as FQGTGA. V shed 5 bases, J shed 4 bases, and the junction held 8 bases outside the gene matches. The same data also went into a second study, on T cells expressing NK-cell markers.

This clonotype was obtained from a woman between 18 and 29 years old in good health. The sample was CD4+ T cells sorted from blood. The J gene is TRBJ2-2, the V gene TRBV7-3; 12 positions agree with TRBD2. CDR3 sequence reads: CASSLLAGGTTTGELFF. Here the CDR3 DNA reads TGTGCCAGCAGCCTACTAGCGGGGGGAACGACCACCGGGGAGCTGTTTTTT.